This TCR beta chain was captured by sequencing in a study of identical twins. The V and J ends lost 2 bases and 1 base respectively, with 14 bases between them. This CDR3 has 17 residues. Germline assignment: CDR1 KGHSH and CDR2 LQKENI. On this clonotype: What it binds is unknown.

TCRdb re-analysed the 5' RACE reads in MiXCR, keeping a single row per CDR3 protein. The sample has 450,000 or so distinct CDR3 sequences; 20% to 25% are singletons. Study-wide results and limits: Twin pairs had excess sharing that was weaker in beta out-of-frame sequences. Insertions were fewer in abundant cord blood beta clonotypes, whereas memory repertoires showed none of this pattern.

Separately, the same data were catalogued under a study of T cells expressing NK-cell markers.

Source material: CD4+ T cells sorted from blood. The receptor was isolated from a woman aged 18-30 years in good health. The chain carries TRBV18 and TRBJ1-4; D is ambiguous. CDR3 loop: CASSPAGGRVTNEKLFF. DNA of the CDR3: TGTGCCAGCTCACCAGCGGGAGGACGTGTAACTAATGAAAAACTGTTTTTT.